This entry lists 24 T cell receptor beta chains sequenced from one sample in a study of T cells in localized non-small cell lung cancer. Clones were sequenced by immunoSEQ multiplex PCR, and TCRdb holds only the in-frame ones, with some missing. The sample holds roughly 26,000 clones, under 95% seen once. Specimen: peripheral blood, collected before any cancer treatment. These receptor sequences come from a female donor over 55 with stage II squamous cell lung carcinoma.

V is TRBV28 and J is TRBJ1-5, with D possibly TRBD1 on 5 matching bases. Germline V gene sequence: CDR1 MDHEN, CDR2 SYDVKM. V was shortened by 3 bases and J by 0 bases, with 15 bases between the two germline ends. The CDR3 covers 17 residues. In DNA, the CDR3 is TGTGCCAGCAGTTTCGCGTCGGGGGGGTATAGCAATCAGCCCCAGCATTTT. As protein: CASSFASGGYSNQPQHF. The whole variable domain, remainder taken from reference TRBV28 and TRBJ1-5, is DVKVTQSSRYLVKRTGEKVFLECVQDMDHENMFWYRQDPGLGLRLIYFSYDVKMKEKGDIPEGYSVSREKKERFSLILESASTNQTSMYLCASSFASGGYSNQPQHFGDGTRLSIL.

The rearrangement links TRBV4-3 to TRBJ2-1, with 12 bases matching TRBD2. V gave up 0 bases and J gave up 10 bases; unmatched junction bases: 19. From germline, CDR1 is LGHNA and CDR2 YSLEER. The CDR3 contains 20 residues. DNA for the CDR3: TGCGCCAGCAGCCAAGATTTTTCGGCTAGCGGGGGGGCCAAGAGCCGGGAGCAGTTCTTC. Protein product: CASSQDFSASGGAKSREQFF.

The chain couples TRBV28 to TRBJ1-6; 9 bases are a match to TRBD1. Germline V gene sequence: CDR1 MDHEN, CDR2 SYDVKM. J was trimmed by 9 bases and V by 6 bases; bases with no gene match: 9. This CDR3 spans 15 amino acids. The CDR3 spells CASSPRDRVVSPLHF. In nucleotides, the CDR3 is TGTGCCAGCAGCCCACGGGACAGGGTCGTTTCACCCCTCCACTTT. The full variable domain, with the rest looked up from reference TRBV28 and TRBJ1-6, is DVKVTQSSRYLVKRTGEKVFLECVQDMDHENMFWYRQDPGLGLRLIYFSYDVKMKEKGDIPEGYSVSREKKERFSLILESASTNQTSMYLCASSPRDRVVSPLHFGNGTRLTVT.

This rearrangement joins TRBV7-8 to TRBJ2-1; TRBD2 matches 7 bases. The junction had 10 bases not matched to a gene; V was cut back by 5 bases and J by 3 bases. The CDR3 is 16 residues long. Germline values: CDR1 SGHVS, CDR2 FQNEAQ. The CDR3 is CASSASGGRIYNEQFF. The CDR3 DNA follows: TGTGCCAGCAGCGCTAGTGGCGGGAGAATCTACAATGAGCAGTTCTTC.

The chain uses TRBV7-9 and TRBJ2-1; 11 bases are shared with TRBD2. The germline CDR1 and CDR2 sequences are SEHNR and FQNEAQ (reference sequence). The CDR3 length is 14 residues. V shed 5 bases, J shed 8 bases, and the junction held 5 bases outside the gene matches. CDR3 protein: CASSRSGGGHEQFF. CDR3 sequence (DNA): TGTGCCAGCAGCCGTAGCGGGGGGGGCCATGAGCAGTTCTTC.

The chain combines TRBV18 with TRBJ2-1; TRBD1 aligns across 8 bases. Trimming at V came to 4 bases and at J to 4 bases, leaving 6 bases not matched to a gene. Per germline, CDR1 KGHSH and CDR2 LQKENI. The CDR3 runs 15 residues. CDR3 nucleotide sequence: TGTGCCAGCTCACTCCAGGGGGCGGCTTACAATGAGCAGTTCTTC. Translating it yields CASSLQGAAYNEQFF.

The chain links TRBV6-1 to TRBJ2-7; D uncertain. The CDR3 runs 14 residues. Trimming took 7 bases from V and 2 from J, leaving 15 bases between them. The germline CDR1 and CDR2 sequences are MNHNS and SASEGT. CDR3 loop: CASTPGHRTYEQYF. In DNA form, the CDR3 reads TGTGCCAGCACCCCTGGGCACAGAACCTACGAGCAGTACTTC.

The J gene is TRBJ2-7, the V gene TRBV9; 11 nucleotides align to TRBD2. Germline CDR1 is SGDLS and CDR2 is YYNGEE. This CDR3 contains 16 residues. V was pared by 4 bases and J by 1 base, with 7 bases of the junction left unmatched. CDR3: CASSPTGTSGSYEQYF. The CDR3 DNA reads TGTGCCAGCAGCCCTACCGGGACTAGCGGATCCTACGAGCAGTACTTC.

The CDR3 coding sequence is TGTGCCACCAGCAGAGGGGGACAGAGGAGCTCCTACAATGAGCAGTTCTTC. Residues: CATSRGGQRSSYNEQFF. The rearrangement uses TRBV15 and TRBJ2-1, with TRBD1 matching 7 bases. With 1 base clipped from V and 0 bases from J, the junction kept 6 bases outside the gene matches. The CDR3 extends over 17 amino acids. From germline, CDR1 is LNHNV and CDR2 YYDKDF (reference sequence).

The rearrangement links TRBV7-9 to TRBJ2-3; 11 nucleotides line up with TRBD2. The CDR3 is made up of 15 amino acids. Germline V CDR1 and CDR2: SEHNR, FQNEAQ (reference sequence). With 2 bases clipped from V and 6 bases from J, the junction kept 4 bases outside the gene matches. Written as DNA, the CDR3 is TGTGCCAGCAGCTTACTGCCTAGCGGGGGGGATACGCAGTATTTT. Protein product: CASSLLPSGGDTQYF.

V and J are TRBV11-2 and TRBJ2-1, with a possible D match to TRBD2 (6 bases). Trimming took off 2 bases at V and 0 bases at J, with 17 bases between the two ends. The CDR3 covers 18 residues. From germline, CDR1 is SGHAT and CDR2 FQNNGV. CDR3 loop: CASSLRFASEVSYNEQFF. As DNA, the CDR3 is TGTGCCAGCAGCTTACGGTTCGCTAGCGAGGTCTCCTACAATGAGCAGTTCTTC.

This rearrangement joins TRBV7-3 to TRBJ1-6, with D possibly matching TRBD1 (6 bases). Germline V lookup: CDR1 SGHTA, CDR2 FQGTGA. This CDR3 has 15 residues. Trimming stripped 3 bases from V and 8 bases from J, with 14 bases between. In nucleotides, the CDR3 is TGTGCCAGCAGCTTGAAGACAGGCAAACATTCACCCCTCCACTTT. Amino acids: CASSLKTGKHSPLHF. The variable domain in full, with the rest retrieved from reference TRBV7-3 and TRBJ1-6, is GAGVSQTPSNKVTEKGKYVELRCDPISGHTALYWYRQSLGQGPEFLIYFQGTGAADDSGLPNDRFFAVRPEGSVSTLKIQRTERGDSAVYLCASSLKTGKHSPLHFGNGTRLTVT.

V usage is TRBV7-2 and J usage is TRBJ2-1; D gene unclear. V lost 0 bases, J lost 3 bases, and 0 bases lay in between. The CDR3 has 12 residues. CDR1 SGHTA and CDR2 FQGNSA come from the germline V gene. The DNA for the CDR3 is TGTGCCAGCAGCTTAGCCTACAATGAGCAGTTCTTC. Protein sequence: CASSLAYNEQFF.

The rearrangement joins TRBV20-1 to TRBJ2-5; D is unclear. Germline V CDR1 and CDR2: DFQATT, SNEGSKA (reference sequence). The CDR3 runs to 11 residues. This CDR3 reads CSLVDQETQYF. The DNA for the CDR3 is TGCAGCCTCGTGGACCAAGAGACCCAGTACTTC.

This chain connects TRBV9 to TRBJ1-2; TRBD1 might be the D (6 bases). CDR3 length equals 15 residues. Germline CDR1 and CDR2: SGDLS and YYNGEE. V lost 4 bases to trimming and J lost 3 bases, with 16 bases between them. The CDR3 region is CASSPRGRGDYGYTF. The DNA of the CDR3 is TGTGCCAGCAGCCCCAGAGGTAGGGGGGACTATGGCTACACCTTC.

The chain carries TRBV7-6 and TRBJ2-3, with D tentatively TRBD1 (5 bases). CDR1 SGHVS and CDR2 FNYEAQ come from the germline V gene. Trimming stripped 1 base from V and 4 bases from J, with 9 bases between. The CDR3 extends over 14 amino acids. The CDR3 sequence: CASSLGAGSDTQYF. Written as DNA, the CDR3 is TGTGCCAGCAGCTTAGGGGCAGGGTCAGATACGCAGTATTTT.

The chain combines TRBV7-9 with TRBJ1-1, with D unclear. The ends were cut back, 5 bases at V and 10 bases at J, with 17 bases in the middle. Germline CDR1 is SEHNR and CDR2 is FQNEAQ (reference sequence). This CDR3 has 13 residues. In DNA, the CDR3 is TGTGCCAGCAGCCCCCCCCGGGCGAACGGAGCTTTCTTT. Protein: CASSPPRANGAFF.

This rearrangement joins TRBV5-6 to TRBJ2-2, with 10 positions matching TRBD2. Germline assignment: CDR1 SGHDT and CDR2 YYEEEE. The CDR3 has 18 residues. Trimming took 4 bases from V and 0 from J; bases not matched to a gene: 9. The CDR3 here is CASSPPPGLAANTGELFF. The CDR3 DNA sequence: TGTGCCAGCAGCCCCCCTCCCGGACTAGCGGCGAACACCGGGGAGCTGTTTTTT.

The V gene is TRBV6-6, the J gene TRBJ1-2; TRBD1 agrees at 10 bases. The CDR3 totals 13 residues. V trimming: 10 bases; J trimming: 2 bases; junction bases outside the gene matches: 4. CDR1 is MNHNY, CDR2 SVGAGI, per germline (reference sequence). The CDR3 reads CAIQTGGNYGYTF. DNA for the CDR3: TGTGCCATCCAGACAGGGGGCAACTATGGCTACACCTTC.

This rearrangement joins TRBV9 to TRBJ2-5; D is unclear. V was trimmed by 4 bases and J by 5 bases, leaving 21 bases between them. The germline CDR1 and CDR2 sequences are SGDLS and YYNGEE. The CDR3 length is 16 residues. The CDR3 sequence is CASSLGWRPKVETQYF. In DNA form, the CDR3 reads TGTGCCAGCAGCTTGGGCTGGCGCCCGAAGGTGGAGACCCAGTACTTC.

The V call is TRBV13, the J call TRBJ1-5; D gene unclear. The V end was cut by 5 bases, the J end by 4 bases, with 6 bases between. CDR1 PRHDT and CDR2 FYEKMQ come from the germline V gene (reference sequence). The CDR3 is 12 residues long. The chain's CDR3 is CASSVGNQPQHF. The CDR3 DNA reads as TGTGCCAGCAGCGTTGGAAATCAGCCCCAGCATTTT.

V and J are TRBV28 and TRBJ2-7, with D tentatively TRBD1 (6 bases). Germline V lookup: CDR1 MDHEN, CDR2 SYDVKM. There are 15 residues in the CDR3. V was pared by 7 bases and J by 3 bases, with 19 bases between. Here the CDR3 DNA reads TGTGCCAGCATTACCACGGGACAAGCTATCTACGAGCAGTACTTC. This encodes CASITTGQAIYEQYF. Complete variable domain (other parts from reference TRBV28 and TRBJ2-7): DVKVTQSSRYLVKRTGEKVFLECVQDMDHENMFWYRQDPGLGLRLIYFSYDVKMKEKGDIPEGYSVSREKKERFSLILESASTNQTSMYLCASITTGQAIYEQYFGPGTRLTVT.

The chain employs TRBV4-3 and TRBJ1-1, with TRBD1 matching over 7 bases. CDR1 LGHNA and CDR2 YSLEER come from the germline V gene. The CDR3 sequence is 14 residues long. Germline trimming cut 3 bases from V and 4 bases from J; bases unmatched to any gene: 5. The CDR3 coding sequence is TGCGCCAGCAGCCAGCTACAGGGGAGCACTGAAGCTTTCTTT. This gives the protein CASSQLQGSTEAFF.

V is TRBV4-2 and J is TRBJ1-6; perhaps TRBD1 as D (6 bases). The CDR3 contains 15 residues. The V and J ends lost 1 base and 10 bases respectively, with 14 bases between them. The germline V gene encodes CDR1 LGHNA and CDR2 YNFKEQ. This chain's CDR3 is CASSQGADRKSPLHF. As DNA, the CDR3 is TGTGCCAGCAGCCAAGGTGCGGACAGAAAATCACCCCTCCACTTT.